Listed below are T cell receptor beta chains from one sample, sequenced in a study of shared clonotypes between healthy human individuals. Some clones are missing from TCRdb's copy, which holds only in-frame ones; the method was immunoSEQ multiplex PCR. The sample lists around 940,000 clones, approximately 80% occurring once. The sequencing sample was made of memory CD4+ T cells sorted from blood. These receptors originate from a man aged 18 to 30 in good health. The CDR3 runs from the conserved cysteine through the conserved F or W. The order of the fields is J gene, V gene, D gene, CDR3 length, clone size, CDR3 protein, CDR3 DNA. D genes are given only for firm matches. A clone size is listed for some rows: how often the clone was seen (once, few, many), or a class if it is expanded.

TRBJ1-2 | TRBV6-5 | NA | 13 | NA | CASSGRTAYGYTF | TGTGCCAGCAGCGGCCGGACAGCCTATGGCTACACCTTC
TRBJ2-7 | TRBV2 | NA | 13 | NA | CASSENTSYEQYF | TGTGCCAGCAGTGAAAACACCAGCTACGAGCAGTACTTC
TRBJ1-3 | TRBV2 | TRBD1 | 19 | NA | CASIPPPLQTGDSGNTIYF | TGTGCCAGCATCCCCCCGCCCCTCCAGACAGGGGACTCTGGAAACACCATATATTTT
TRBJ1-4 | TRBV30 | TRBD1 | 14 | NA | CAWNPQGLNEKLFF | TGTGCCTGGAATCCACAGGGGCTTAATGAAAAACTGTTTTTT
TRBJ2-7 | TRBV11-2 | NA | 12 | NA | CASSLGVGEQYF | TGTGCCAGCAGCTTAGGGGTTGGCGAGCAGTACTTC
TRBJ1-2 | TRBV5-4 | TRBD1 | 15 | few | CASSPGQGIGYGYTF | TGTGCCAGCAGCCCGGGACAGGGGATTGGGTATGGCTACACCTTC
TRBJ1-1 | TRBV5-1 | NA | 15 | many | CASSLSGSLNTEAFF | TGCGCCAGCAGCTTGAGTGGCAGCCTGAACACTGAAGCTTTCTTT
TRBJ1-3 | TRBV6-6 | NA | 15 | NA | CASSPDGFKGNTIYF | TGTGCCAGCAGCCCGGACGGTTTTAAGGGAAACACCATATATTTT
TRBJ2-7 | TRBV5-1 | NA | 12 | NA | CASSSNPYEQYF | TGCGCCAGCAGCTCCAATCCCTACGAGCAGTACTTC
TRBJ2-7 | TRBV6-4 | NA | 18 | NA | CASSDSKVTGYLLYEQYF | TGTGCCAGCAGTGACTCGAAGGTCACAGGGTACCTTCTCTACGAGCAGTACTTC
TRBJ2-7 | TRBV5-4 | TRBD2 | 19 | NA | CASSLPQLAGSGSTYEQYF | TGTGCCAGCAGCTTGCCCCAATTAGCGGGAAGTGGTTCGACCTACGAGCAGTACTTC
TRBJ2-6 | TRBV18 | NA | 12 | once | CASSPTSRVLTF | TGTGCCAGCTCACCAACTTCGCGGGTCCTGACTTTC
TRBJ1-5 | TRBV30 | NA | 14 | few | CAWSVSGVNQPQHF | TGTGCCTGGAGTGTAAGCGGTGTGAATCAGCCCCAGCATTTT
TRBJ2-7 | TRBV6-1 | NA | 14 | NA | CASNKDGGLYEQYF | TGTGCCAGCAACAAAGATGGGGGTTTATACGAGCAGTACTTC
TRBJ2-1 | TRBV10-3 | TRBD1 | 14 | NA | CAIHSGQGFGEQFF | TGTGCCATCCACTCGGGACAGGGTTTCGGTGAGCAGTTCTTC
TRBJ2-1 | TRBV2 | TRBD2 | 15 | once | CASSEASGGANEQFF | TGTGCCAGCAGTGAAGCTAGCGGGGGGGCAAATGAGCAGTTCTTC
TRBJ2-1 | TRBV2 | NA | 13 | NA | CASKRDSYNEQFF | TGTGCCAGCAAACGGGACTCGTACAATGAGCAGTTCTTC
TRBJ2-1 | TRBV7-6 | NA | 13 | NA | CASSGNSYNEQFF | TGTGCCAGCAGCGGGAACTCCTACAATGAGCAGTTCTTC
TRBJ1-3 | TRBV19 | NA | 14 | few | CASGMGSSGNTIYF | TGTGCCAGTGGAATGGGGTCGTCCGGAAACACCATATATTTT
TRBJ2-3 | TRBV27 | NA | 15 | few | CASTRGGGAGDTQYF | TGTGCCAGCACTAGGGGAGGTGGAGCTGGGGATACGCAGTATTTT
TRBJ1-6 | TRBV6-6 | NA | 15 | NA | CASESRTEKNSPLHF | TGTGCCAGCGAATCTCGGACAGAAAAAAATTCACCCCTCCACTTT
TRBJ2-7 | TRBV7-8 | TRBD1 | 12 | NA | CASRPTGGEQYF | TGTGCCAGCAGGCCAACAGGGGGCGAGCAGTACTTC
TRBJ2-7 | TRBV7-8 | TRBD2 | 15 | once | CASSLYVGGPGEQYF | TGTGCCAGCAGCTTATACGTGGGAGGGCCTGGCGAGCAGTACTTC
TRBJ1-2 | TRBV6-5 | NA | 13 | NA | CATQGPGDYGYTF | TGTGCCACCCAAGGACCCGGGGATTATGGCTACACCTTC
TRBJ1-1 | TRBV2 | TRBD1 | 15 | few | CASRYRGLLNTEAFF | TGTGCCAGCAGGTACAGGGGCCTATTGAACACTGAAGCTTTCTTT
TRBJ2-7 | TRBV7-2 | NA | 13 | NA | CASSREWGREQYF | TGTGCCAGCAGCCGGGAGTGGGGGCGCGAGCAGTACTTC
TRBJ1-5 | TRBV30 | TRBD1 | 14 | NA | CAQLKDRGYPPQHF | TGTGCCCAGCTGAAGGACAGGGGGTATCCGCCCCAGCATTTT
TRBJ2-1 | TRBV9 | NA | 12 | NA | CASASRGNEQFF | TGTGCCAGCGCCTCTCGGGGCAATGAGCAGTTCTTC
TRBJ2-7 | TRBV28 | NA | 13 | NA | CASSVVRGYEQYF | TGTGCCAGCAGTGTAGTCCGGGGCTACGAGCAGTACTTC
TRBJ2-1 | TRBV29-1 | NA | 14 | few | CSGLLDPGGHEQFF | TGCAGCGGGCTCCTGGACCCGGGTGGCCATGAGCAGTTCTTC
TRBJ1-6 | TRBV27 | TRBD1 | 13 | few | CASSPTGQSPLHF | TGTGCCAGCAGTCCGACAGGGCAGTCACCCCTCCACTTT
TRBJ1-1 | TRBV5-1 | NA | 13 | few | CASSFSGKTEAFF | TGCGCCAGCAGCTTTTCAGGGAAAACTGAAGCTTTCTTT
TRBJ1-2 | TRBV7-9 | NA | 17 | NA | CASSLSLGQSLPHGYTF | TGTGCCAGCAGCTTAAGTCTAGGACAGAGTCTCCCCCACGGCTACACCTTC
TRBJ2-3 | TRBV11-2 | NA | 13 | once | CASSLRATDTQYF | TGTGCCAGCAGTTTAAGAGCCACAGATACGCAGTATTTT
TRBJ2-7 | TRBV2 | NA | 14 | NA | CASGGSAVLNEQYF | TGTGCCAGCGGGGGTTCGGCGGTCCTGAACGAGCAGTACTTC
TRBJ2-3 | TRBV27 | NA | 15 | NA | CASSFEGRNTDTQYF | TGTGCCAGCAGTTTCGAGGGGCGGAACACAGATACGCAGTATTTT
TRBJ2-7 | TRBV12-2 | NA | 17 | NA | CASRFFLRIFGTYEQYF | TGTGCAAGTCGCTTTTTTTTGCGAATTTTTGGGACCTACGAGCAGTACTTC
TRBJ1-1 | TRBV7-3 | TRBD1 | 13 | few | CASSPTGGTEAFF | TGTGCCAGCAGCCCCACAGGGGGTACTGAAGCTTTCTTT
TRBJ2-5 | TRBV9 | TRBD2 | 16 | NA | CASSVGSGRLEETQYF | TGTGCCAGCAGCGTAGGCAGCGGGAGGCTCGAAGAGACCCAGTACTTC
TRBJ2-1 | TRBV5-6 | TRBD2 | 15 | NA | CASSLGLAVYNEQFF | TGTGCCAGCAGCTTAGGGCTAGCGGTCTACAATGAGCAGTTCTTC
TRBJ1-2 | TRBV23-1 | NA | 16 | once | CASSQSRGSSFYGYTF | TGCGCCAGCAGTCAATCCAGGGGAAGTTCCTTTTATGGCTACACCTTC
TRBJ1-2 | TRBV15 | NA | 17 | NA | CATSNLTGRAASYGYTF | TGTGCCACCAGCAATCTGACTGGGAGGGCTGCGTCATATGGCTACACCTTC
TRBJ2-7 | TRBV18 | TRBD1 | 15 | once | CASSPGQGSPYEQYF | TGTGCCAGCTCACCGGGACAGGGATCGCCCTACGAGCAGTACTTC
TRBJ2-3 | TRBV9 | TRBD1 | 18 | NA | CASSVDEGQGANSDTQYF | TGTGCCAGCAGCGTAGACGAGGGACAGGGGGCGAATTCAGATACGCAGTATTTT
TRBJ1-1 | TRBV28 | NA | 11 | NA | CASSLRTEAFF | TGTGCCAGCAGTTTACGGACTGAAGCTTTCTTT
TRBJ2-3 | TRBV7-9 | TRBD1 | 15 | few | CASSPGTGVADTQYF | TGTGCCAGCAGCCCCGGGACAGGGGTCGCAGATACGCAGTATTTT
TRBJ1-1 | TRBV28 | TRBD1 | 15 | few | CASSPWTGQKPEAFF | TGTGCCAGCAGTCCTTGGACAGGGCAAAAACCGGAAGCTTTCTTT
TRBJ2-3 | TRBV19 | NA | 13 | NA | CASSPRATDTQYF | TGTGCCAGTAGTCCCCGGGCCACAGATACGCAGTATTTT
TRBJ1-6 | TRBV7-6 | TRBD1 | 16 | NA | CASSLGGQADISPLHF | TGTGCCAGCAGCTTAGGTGGACAGGCGGATATTTCACCCCTCCACTTT
TRBJ1-1 | TRBV6-4 | TRBD1 | 14 | few | CASRQGAANTEAFF | TGTGCCAGCAGGCAGGGGGCGGCGAACACTGAAGCTTTCTTT
TRBJ1-2 | TRBV7-9 | TRBD1 | 14 | NA | CASSPGQGTSGYTF | TGTGCCAGCAGTCCGGGACAGGGGACCTCGGGCTACACCTTC